Listed below are T cell receptor beta chains from one sample, sequenced in a study of blood T cells in healthy people across ages. MiXCR, applied by TCRdb to the 5' RACE reads, yields one record per CDR3 protein. Of about 1.7 million distinct CDR3 sequences listed, 28% are singletons. Sample: blood. The receptors were gathered from a woman aged 25 to 39 in good health. The CDR3 runs from the conserved cysteine through the conserved F or W. A D gene is named only where the DNA matches it firmly. Rows give clone size only sometimes, using once, few, many, or a class for an expanded clone.

j_call,clone_size,d_call,v_call,cdr3_aa,cdr3_nt
TRBJ1-1,few,NA,TRBV20-1,CSAPPRLGGRNTEAFF,TGCAGTGCCCCACCGCGCCTTGGGGGCCGGAACACTGAAGCTTTCTTT
TRBJ2-6,NA,TRBD2,TRBV25-1,CATAGGEANVLTF,TGTGCCACCGCCGGGGGGGAGGCCAACGTCCTGACTTTC
TRBJ2-2,few,NA,TRBV25-1,CASSESGTGELFF,TGTGCCAGCAGTGAATCTGGCACCGGGGAGCTGTTTTTT
TRBJ1-5,NA,NA,TRBV3-1,CANSPGPAGNQPQHF,TGTGCCAACAGCCCTGGACCGGCTGGCAATCAGCCCCAGCATTTT
TRBJ1-2,NA,NA,TRBV7-9,CASIHAGNGYTF,TGTGCCAGCATCCACGCAGGGAACGGCTACACCTTC
TRBJ2-1,few,NA,TRBV15,CAASVLAGYNEQFF,TGTGCCGCCAGCGTGCTAGCAGGTTACAATGAGCAGTTCTTC
TRBJ2-3,NA,NA,TRBV4-1,CASGFTGSTDTQYF,TGCGCCAGCGGATTTACGGGGAGCACAGATACGCAGTATTTT
TRBJ2-5,NA,TRBD2,TRBV7-9,CASSLGRTSGASSQETQYF,TGTGCCAGCAGCCTTGGCAGGACTAGCGGGGCCTCAAGTCAAGAGACCCAGTACTTC
TRBJ1-1,NA,NA,TRBV20-1,CSAAQGVTEAFF,TGCAGTGCGGCTCAGGGTGTCACTGAAGCTTTCTTT
TRBJ2-1,NA,NA,TRBV21-1,CASSASGLSSYNEQFF,TGTGCCAGCAGCGCAAGTGGGCTCAGCTCCTACAATGAGCAGTTCTTC
TRBJ2-7,NA,TRBD1,TRBV28,CASSPVRGYYEQYF,TGTGCCAGCAGTCCGGTCAGGGGGTACTACGAGCAGTACTTC
TRBJ2-1,NA,NA,TRBV24-1,CATSGDQNNEQFF,TGTGCCACCAGTGGAGACCAGAACAATGAGCAGTTCTTC
TRBJ1-1,NA,NA,TRBV18,CASSPRLIPILGKTEAFF,TGTGCCAGCTCTCCGCGGTTGATCCCGATTCTGGGTAAGACTGAAGCTTTCTTT
TRBJ1-6,few,TRBD1,TRBV25-1,CASTYTRDRGFDSPLHF,TGTGCCAGCACCTACACCCGGGACAGGGGGTTTGATTCACCCCTCCACTTT
TRBJ2-1,NA,NA,TRBV5-5,CASSLGNRLYNEQFF,TGTGCCAGCAGCTTGGGGAATCGCCTCTACAATGAGCAGTTCTTC
TRBJ2-5,few,NA,TRBV19,CASSPGRGKETQYF,TGTGCCAGTAGTCCGGGTCGAGGGAAAGAGACCCAGTACTTC
TRBJ1-1,NA,TRBD1,TRBV2,CASSPETGETEAFF,TGTGCCAGCAGTCCCGAGACAGGGGAGACTGAAGCTTTCTTT
TRBJ2-7,many,TRBD2,TRBV2,CASSANSGSSYEQYF,TGTGCCAGCAGTGCTAATAGCGGGAGCTCCTACGAGCAGTACTTC
TRBJ2-5,NA,NA,TRBV28,CASSLASPKTQYF,TGTGCCAGCAGTTTGGCTAGCCCTAAGACCCAGTACTTC
TRBJ2-5,many,NA,TRBV20-1,CSASPGSWGQETQYF,TGCAGTGCTAGCCCGGGCTCGTGGGGCCAAGAGACCCAGTACTTC
TRBJ2-1,few,TRBD2,TRBV12-5,CASGFLLAGRESSDEQFF,TGTGCTAGTGGTTTCCTTCTAGCCGGGCGGGAGTCTAGCGATGAGCAGTTCTTC
TRBJ2-7,NA,TRBD2,TRBV6-6,CASSRGGSGTYEQYF,TGTGCCAGCAGTAGGGGCGGGAGTGGGACCTACGAGCAGTACTTC
TRBJ2-1,few,NA,TRBV5-4,CASRAQKNSYNEQFF,TGTGCCAGCAGAGCCCAGAAAAACTCCTACAATGAGCAGTTCTTC
TRBJ2-1,NA,NA,TRBV5-1,CASSLGGDDEQFF,TGCGCCAGCAGCTTGGGCGGGGACGATGAGCAGTTCTTC
TRBJ2-5,NA,NA,TRBV2,CASSADGVRQETQYF,TGTGCCAGCAGTGCTGATGGTGTCAGACAAGAGACCCAGTACTTC
TRBJ2-5,NA,TRBD2,TRBV9,CASNVDASGFQETQYF,TGTGCCAGCAACGTAGACGCTAGCGGATTCCAGGAGACCCAGTACTTC
TRBJ2-7,few,NA,TRBV7-2,CASSLSSGQESEQYF,TGTGCCAGCAGCTTGAGTAGCGGACAAGAATCTGAGCAGTACTTC
TRBJ1-2,NA,NA,TRBV6-5,CASSNGQSYGYTF,TGTGCCAGCAGTAATGGACAGTCCTATGGCTACACCTTC
TRBJ2-1,many,NA,TRBV29-1,CSVHRRGDTSYNEQFF,TGCAGCGTCCACCGCCGTGGGGACACCTCCTACAATGAGCAGTTCTTC
TRBJ1-5,few,NA,TRBV5-1,CASSEGTDEGNQPQHF,TGCGCCAGCAGCGAAGGGACTGACGAGGGCAATCAGCCCCAGCATTTT
TRBJ2-7,many,NA,TRBV20-1,CSASNRQVDSYEQYF,TGCAGTGCTAGCAACAGACAGGTGGACTCCTACGAGCAGTACTTC
TRBJ2-7,NA,TRBD2,TRBV7-9,CATTTGGAHEQYF,TGTGCCACAACAACGGGAGGGGCCCACGAGCAGTACTTC
TRBJ2-7,NA,NA,TRBV28,CASRPAKAVYEQYF,TGTGCCAGCAGGCCGGCGAAGGCGGTCTACGAGCAGTACTTC
TRBJ2-5,NA,NA,TRBV6-1,CASSELRGARETQYF,TGTGCCAGCAGTGAACTACGGGGGGCGAGGGAGACCCAGTACTTC
TRBJ1-5,NA,TRBD1,TRBV12-3/TRBV12-4,CASNGDRSNQPQHF,TGTGCCAGCAACGGGGACAGGAGCAATCAGCCCCAGCATTTT
TRBJ2-5,many,NA,TRBV12-3/TRBV12-4,CASSLRDQETQYF,TGTGCCAGCAGCTTAAGGGACCAAGAGACCCAGTACTTC
TRBJ1-2,many,NA,TRBV10-1,CASSETGRHGCTF,TGCGCCAGCAGTGAGACAGGGAGGCATGGCTGCACCTTC
TRBJ2-1,many,NA,TRBV7-2,CASSSSPRNEQFF,TGTGCCAGCAGCTCCTCACCTAGGAATGAGCAGTTCTTC
TRBJ1-5,NA,NA,TRBV2,CASGEGRASGGNQPQHF,TGTGCCAGCGGTGAAGGCAGGGCAAGCGGAGGCAATCAGCCCCAGCATTTT
TRBJ2-4,NA,NA,TRBV6-6,CASGTAGAKYF,TGTGCCAGCGGGACAGCGGGAGCGAAGTACTTC
TRBJ2-7,NA,NA,TRBV6-6,CASSYSPPDSLYEQYF,TGTGCCAGCAGTTACTCGCCCCCGGACAGTCTCTACGAGCAGTACTTC
TRBJ2-7,many,TRBD2,TRBV12-3/TRBV12-4,CASKDGTTLGEQYF,TGTGCCAGCAAGGACGGGACTACCCTCGGGGAGCAGTACTTC
TRBJ1-2,NA,NA,TRBV29-1,CSVPGLPGYGYTF,TGCAGCGTTCCGGGACTCCCCGGCTATGGCTACACCTTC
TRBJ2-5,NA,NA,TRBV3-1,CASSPLQGQETQYF,TGTGCCAGCAGCCCGTTACAGGGCCAAGAGACCCAGTACTTC
TRBJ2-7,many,TRBD2,TRBV7-2,CASSLTGTSGRASYEQYF,TGTGCCAGCAGCTTAACCGGGACTAGCGGGAGGGCCTCCTACGAGCAGTACTTC
TRBJ2-1,NA,NA,TRBV12-3/TRBV12-4,CASSPGTAGYNEQFF,TGTGCCAGCAGCCCTGGGACCGCCGGATACAATGAGCAGTTCTTC
TRBJ2-1,few,TRBD2,TRBV5-4,CASSFPSGGLDEQFF,TGTGCCAGCAGCTTCCCTAGCGGGGGGTTGGATGAGCAGTTCTTC
TRBJ1-1,few,NA,TRBV28,CASTWGQVAFF,TGTGCCAGCACTTGGGGGCAGGTAGCTTTCTTT